Listed below are T cell receptor beta chains from one sample, sequenced in a study of cytomegalovirus exposure and HLA in healthy donors. The assay was immunoSEQ multiplex PCR, and TCRdb's table has in-frame clones only and misses some. The sample yields about 160,000 clones, approximately 85% seen once. The sample was PBMCs. Every receptor here comes from a man aged 18 to 30 in good health and CMV-seropositive. The CDR3 runs from the conserved cysteine through the conserved F or W. The D gene is left open where the match is weak. A row's size may be missing; if present it is once, few, many or a size class.

CDR3aa	CDR3nt	v_gene	d_gene	j_gene	abundance
CASSQELPYEQYF	TGCGCCAGCAGCCAAGAACTGCCCTACGAGCAGTACTTC	TRBV4-3	-	TRBJ2-7	-
CASSSLVDSSYEQYF	TGTGCCAGTAGTTCCCTTGTGGACAGCTCCTACGAGCAGTACTTC	TRBV19	-	TRBJ2-7	-
CASNVLAGGPNEQFF	TGTGCCAGCAACGTACTAGCGGGGGGCCCCAATGAGCAGTTCTTC	TRBV6-1	TRBD2	TRBJ2-1	once
CASSLALQRQFF	TGTGCCAGCAGCTTAGCGCTTCAGCGGCAGTTCTTC	TRBV7-2	-	TRBJ2-1	-
CAWTAGPGDTQYF	TGTGCCTGGACCGCAGGGCCCGGGGATACGCAGTATTTT	TRBV30	-	TRBJ2-3	-
CASSAQRGAGEQFF	TGTGCCAGCAGCGCCCAGCGGGGGGCGGGGGAGCAGTTCTTC	TRBV7-7	TRBD2	TRBJ2-1	-
CASSVSGTGVWDTQYF	TGTGCCAGCAGTGTCTCCGGGACTGGGGTTTGGGATACGCAGTATTTT	TRBV2	-	TRBJ2-3	-
CASSKTCGTVQNYGYTF	TGTGCCAGCAGCAAAACGTGTGGGACAGTCCAGAACTATGGCTACACCTTC	TRBV21-1	-	TRBJ1-2	few
CASGHHSGQLNTGELFF	TGTGCTAGTGGCCACCATTCGGGACAGTTGAACACCGGGGAGCTGTTTTTT	TRBV12-5	TRBD1	TRBJ2-2	-
CASRASGVLTQYF	TGTGCCAGCCGGGCTAGCGGGGTTCTGACCCAGTACTTC	TRBV6-5	TRBD2	TRBJ2-5	-
CSVEVPRSDRIVEKLFF	TGCAGCGTTGAAGTCCCTAGGTCGGACAGGATTGTTGAAAAACTGTTTTTT	TRBV29-1	TRBD1	TRBJ1-4	few
CASSRQTYNSPLHF	TGTGCCAGCAGCCGACAGACGTATAATTCACCCCTCCACTTT	TRBV28	-	TRBJ1-6	-
CASSLSAAGGAFF	TGTGCCAGCAGCTTATCGGCAGCTGGAGGGGCTTTCTTT	TRBV7-2	-	TRBJ1-1	once
CASSHDRGSEQYF	TGCGCCAGCAGTCATGACAGGGGGAGCGAGCAGTACTTC	TRBV4-3	TRBD1	TRBJ2-7	-
CASSLDGRWHGNEKLFF	TGTGCCAGCAGCTTAGACGGCAGGTGGCATGGAAATGAAAAACTGTTTTTT	TRBV7-2	-	TRBJ1-4	-
CASSPTSGGAGELFF	TGTGCCAGCAGTCCGACTAGCGGGGGGGCCGGGGAGCTGTTTTTT	TRBV6-5	TRBD2	TRBJ2-2	-
CASSRSPGQGEQYF	TGTGCCAGCAGCAGATCCCCGGGACAGGGCGAGCAGTACTTC	TRBV5-5	TRBD1	TRBJ2-7	-
CASSPPGQGNYGYTF	TGTGCCAGCTCACCACCGGGACAGGGAAACTATGGCTACACCTTC	TRBV18	TRBD1	TRBJ1-2	-
CAGGRFGNTIYF	TGTGCCGGGGGGAGGTTTGGAAACACCATATATTTT	TRBV30	-	TRBJ1-3	-
CASSQSRQGYEQYF	TGTGCCAGCAGCCAATCTAGGCAGGGGTACGAGCAGTACTTC	TRBV16	-	TRBJ2-7	-
CSAGGTSGGNSYNEQFF	TGCAGCGCCGGCGGGACTAGCGGGGGTAACTCCTACAATGAGCAGTTCTTC	TRBV29-1	TRBD2	TRBJ2-1	-
CASSLAWVAGGNEQFF	TGTGCCAGCAGCTTAGCGTGGGTAGCGGGGGGCAATGAGCAGTTCTTC	TRBV7-6	TRBD2	TRBJ2-1	few
CASSPEEETQYF	TGTGCCAGCTCACCTGAGGAAGAGACCCAGTACTTC	TRBV18	-	TRBJ2-5	-
CASSVVEGLSGNTIYF	TGTGCCAGCAGCGTAGTGGAGGGGCTCTCTGGAAACACCATATATTTT	TRBV9	-	TRBJ1-3	-
CASSQPLGTGEAFF	TGCGCCAGCAGCCAACCGCTTGGGACAGGGGAAGCTTTCTTT	TRBV4-1	TRBD1	TRBJ1-1	few
CASSQDIQGGLYGYTF	TGCGCCAGCAGCCAAGATATACAGGGGGGCCTTTATGGCTACACCTTC	TRBV4-1	TRBD1	TRBJ1-2	few
CASSQGEGGYEQYF	TGTGCCAGCAGCCAAGGGGAGGGAGGGTACGAGCAGTACTTC	TRBV4-2	TRBD2	TRBJ2-7	once
CASSLSGDGANGLTF	TGTGCCAGCAGCTTATCAGGGGATGGGGCCAACGGCCTGACTTTC	TRBV7-8	-	TRBJ2-6	few
CASSPREETEAFF	TGTGCCAGTAGTCCCCGGGAGGAGACTGAAGCTTTCTTT	TRBV19	-	TRBJ1-1	-
CASSTEGGSYEQYF	TGTGCCAGCAGCACCGAGGGCGGGAGCTACGAGCAGTACTTC	TRBV9	TRBD2	TRBJ2-7	-
CASSFSSGGNTGELFF	TGTGCCAGCAGCTTCTCTAGCGGGGGGAACACCGGGGAGCTGTTTTTT	TRBV5-4	TRBD2	TRBJ2-2	-
CASSSNLLIRRGSNYGYTF	TGTGCCAGCAGCTCCAATCTTCTTATTCGGCGAGGGTCTAACTATGGCTACACCTTC	TRBV7-9	-	TRBJ1-2	-
CASSEPDRGTAFF	TGTGCCAGCAGTGAACCTGACAGGGGGACAGCTTTCTTT	TRBV6-1	TRBD1	TRBJ1-1	-
CASSSSTGGEKLFF	TGTGCCAGCAGCTCATCGACAGGCGGGGAAAAACTGTTTTTT	TRBV5-8	-	TRBJ1-4	-
CASSTDLGTGGNQPQHF	TGTGCCAGCAGCACCGACCTAGGGACAGGGGGCAATCAGCCCCAGCATTTT	TRBV7-2	TRBD1	TRBJ1-5	once
CASSPYRERYGYTF	TGTGCCAGCAGCCCTTACAGGGAACGATATGGCTACACCTTC	TRBV5-6	-	TRBJ1-2	-
CASSSDSYSNQPQHF	TGTGCCAGCAGCTCCGACAGTTATAGCAATCAGCCCCAGCATTTT	TRBV6-6	-	TRBJ1-5	-
CASSQEGLVRETQYF	TGCGCCAGCAGCCAGGAGGGACTAGTCCGGGAGACCCAGTACTTC	TRBV4-1	TRBD2	TRBJ2-5	-
CASGLGQAHEQYF	TGTGCTAGTGGTTTGGGACAGGCCCACGAGCAGTACTTC	TRBV12-5	-	TRBJ2-7	-
CASSWTGNYGYTF	TGTGCCAGCAGTTGGACAGGGAACTATGGCTACACCTTC	TRBV6-5	TRBD1	TRBJ1-2	-
CASSWDRDKIYEQYF	TGTGCCAGCAGCTGGGACAGGGACAAAATCTACGAGCAGTACTTC	TRBV11-3	TRBD1	TRBJ2-7	-
CASTPGDRENYGYTF	TGTGCCAGTACCCCAGGGGACAGGGAAAACTATGGCTACACCTTC	TRBV19	TRBD1	TRBJ1-2	-
CASRHTPGQGVGSPLHF	TGTGCCAGCAGACACACACCGGGACAGGGGGTCGGTTCACCCCTCCACTTT	TRBV7-9	TRBD1	TRBJ1-6	-